This TCR beta chain comes out of a study of T cells after yellow fever vaccination. TCRdb passed the 5' RACE reads through MiXCR, listing each CDR3 protein once. The data hold 60,000 to 85,000 distinct CDR3 sequences, with less than 8.5% observed a single time. The V end lost 8 bases, the J end lost 0 bases, and 15 bases lay between the germline ends. Germline assignment: CDR1 ENHRY and CDR2 SYGVKD. The CDR3 runs to 15 residues. Notes on the study in general: Bulk-population clonotypes that are abundant could appear as contaminants in FACS-sorted repertoires.

The sample holds a few counts of this clonotype. Its antigen remains unidentified. The sample in question was CD8+ T cells sorted from PBMCs, obtained about 41 days after the first yellow fever vaccination. The rearrangement uses TRBV10-3 and TRBJ2-3; the D call may be TRBD1 or TRBD2 (5 bases each). This receptor was obtained from a man aged 18 to 29 who received the YFV17D yellow fever vaccine. CDR3 residues: CAISRTGASTDTQYF. The CDR3 DNA is TGTGCCATCTCTCGGACTGGGGCTAGCACAGATACGCAGTATTTT.